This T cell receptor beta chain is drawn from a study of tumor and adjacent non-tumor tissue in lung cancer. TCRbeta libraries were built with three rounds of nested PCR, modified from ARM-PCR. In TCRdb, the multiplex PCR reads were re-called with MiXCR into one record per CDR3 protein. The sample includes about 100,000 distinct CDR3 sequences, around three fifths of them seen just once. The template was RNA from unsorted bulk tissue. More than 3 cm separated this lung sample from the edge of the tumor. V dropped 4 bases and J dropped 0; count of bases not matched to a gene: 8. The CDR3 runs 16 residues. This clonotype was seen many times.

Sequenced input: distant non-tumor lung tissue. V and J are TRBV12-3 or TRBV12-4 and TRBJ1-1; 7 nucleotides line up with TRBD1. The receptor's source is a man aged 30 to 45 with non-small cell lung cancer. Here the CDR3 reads CASSSQGTDMNTEAFF. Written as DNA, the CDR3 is TGTGCCAGCAGTTCCCAGGGGACAGACATGAACACTGAAGCTTTCTTT.